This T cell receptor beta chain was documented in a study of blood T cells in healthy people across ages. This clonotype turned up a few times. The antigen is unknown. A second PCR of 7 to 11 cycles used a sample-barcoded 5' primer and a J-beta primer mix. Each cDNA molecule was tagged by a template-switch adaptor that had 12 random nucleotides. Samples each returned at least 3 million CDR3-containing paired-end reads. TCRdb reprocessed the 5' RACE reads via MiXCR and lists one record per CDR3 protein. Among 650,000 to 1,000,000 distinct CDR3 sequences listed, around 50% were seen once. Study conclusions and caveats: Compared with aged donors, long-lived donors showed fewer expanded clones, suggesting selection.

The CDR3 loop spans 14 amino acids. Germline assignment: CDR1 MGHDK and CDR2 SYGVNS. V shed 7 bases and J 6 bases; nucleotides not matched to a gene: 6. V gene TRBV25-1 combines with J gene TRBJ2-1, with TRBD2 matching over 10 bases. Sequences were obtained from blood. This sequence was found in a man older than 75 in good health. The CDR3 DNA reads TGTGCCAGCAAGGGGACTAGCGCGATCAATGAGCAGTTCTTC. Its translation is CASKGTSAINEQFF.